The clone carrying this T cell receptor (beta chain) has a single count. Authors' methods: The assay estimated nucleated cells by amplifying reference gene primers. Libraries were prepared by immunoSEQ multiplex PCR; TCRdb keeps only in-frame clonotypes and omits some of them. That table is the source of V, J and clone size, and D and trimming were worked out from the DNA. The repertoire holds some 87,000 clones, with about three quarters as singletons. The data originate from a study of blood T cell repertoires in COVID-19. About the research overall: Specimens from acute and convalescent COVID-19 originated in the United States, Italy and Spain. The analysed material was cDNA or gDNA that came from T cells, B-cell-depleted T cells, or PBMCs.

The CDR3 has 13 amino acids. Germline CDR1 is MNHEY and CDR2 is SVGAGI. The trim removed 5 bases at V and 3 bases at J, leaving 3 bases unmatched. The receptor was derived from a man in his forties or fifties who had recovered from COVID-19. Sequencing input: peripheral blood. This chain connects TRBV6-5 to TRBJ2-7; 8 bases align to TRBD1. The CDR3 sequence is CASSQGQDYEQYF. Written as DNA, the CDR3 is TGTGCCAGCAGTCAGGGACAGGACTACGAGCAGTACTTC.